A single sample is the source of the 24 T cell receptor beta chains below, sequenced in a study of OX40 agonist ivuxolimab in advanced cancers. TCRdb keeps only in-frame clones here, not all; method: immunoSEQ multiplex PCR. Of over 30,000 clones listed, roughly 82% were seen once; the top ten hold about 2%. The sample was CD4+ or CD8+ T cells sorted from blood, taken in a trial of the OX40 agonist ivuxolimab. The receptors come from an adult with an advanced solid tumor such as melanoma, head and neck, liver or kidney cancer.

This chain uses TRBV11-2 with TRBJ2-2, with D perhaps matching TRBD2 (5 bases). Germline assignment: CDR1 SGHAT and CDR2 FQNNGV. There are 14 residues in the CDR3. V was trimmed by 2 bases and J by 6 bases, leaving 10 bases between them. This CDR3 reads CASSLLSGAGELFF. The CDR3 bases are TGTGCCAGCAGCTTATTGAGCGGCGCCGGGGAGCTGTTTTTT.

The V gene is TRBV9, the J gene TRBJ1-3; D is perhaps TRBD1 (5 bases). Germline assignment: CDR1 SGDLS and CDR2 YYNGEE. V was trimmed by 0 bases and J by 3 bases, leaving 16 bases between them. The CDR3 sequence is 17 residues long. The DNA for the CDR3 is TGTGCCAGCAGCGTAGTACCGGGGCCCGGAGGTGGAAACACCATATATTTT. Protein product: CASSVVPGPGGGNTIYF. The variable domain in full, completed from reference TRBV9 and TRBJ1-3, reads DSGVTQTPKHLITATGQRVTLRCSPRSGDLSVYWYQQSLDQGLQFLIQYYNGEERAKGNILERFSAQQFPDLHSELNLSSLELGDSALYFCASSVVPGPGGGNTIYFGEGSWLTVV.

The J gene is TRBJ2-5, the V gene TRBV7-9, with TRBD2 matching over 7 bases. Germline V gene lookup returns CDR1 SEHNR and CDR2 FQNEAQ (reference sequence). The CDR3 length is 15 residues. J gave up 4 bases and V 4 bases, and 9 bases lay outside the gene matches. The CDR3 DNA reads TGTGCCAGCAGCTGGACCCTAGCGGACCTAGAGACCCAGTACTTC. It codes for CASSWTLADLETQYF.

This clone was counted a few times. J is TRBJ2-7 and V is TRBV7-8, with no clear D. CDR3 length: 14 amino acids. Germline values: CDR1 SGHVS, CDR2 FQNEAQ. Trimming stripped 3 bases from V and 3 bases from J, with 12 bases between. In DNA, the CDR3 is TGTGCCAGCAGCTTCTTTCTTGATAACTACGAGCAGTACTTC. It specifies CASSFFLDNYEQYF.

The chain links TRBV28 to TRBJ1-2; tentative D call: TRBD1 (6 bases). This CDR3 has 15 residues. Trimming shortened V by 2 bases and J by 2 bases, and 12 bases separated the two germline ends. Germline assignment: CDR1 MDHEN and CDR2 SYDVKM. The CDR3 protein is CASSLLDSINYGYTF. The CDR3 DNA reads TGTGCCAGCAGTTTACTGGACAGTATCAACTATGGCTACACCTTC.

The V gene is TRBV7-9, the J gene TRBJ2-3; a possible D gene is TRBD1 (6 bases). V lost 5 bases and J 2 bases, leaving 14 bases between the germline ends. The germline gives CDR1 SEHNR, CDR2 FQNEAQ (reference sequence). The length of the CDR3 is 15 residues. CDR3 in amino acids: CASSRTVPVTDTQYF. The DNA for the CDR3 is TGTGCCAGCAGCCGGACAGTCCCTGTCACAGATACGCAGTATTTT.

This chain connects TRBV6-4 to TRBJ1-2; D possibly corresponds to TRBD1 (5 bases). V lost 0 bases, J lost 6 bases, and 11 bases lay in between. The CDR3 length is 14 residues. Germline V lookup: CDR1 MRHNA, CDR2 SNTAGT. The CDR3 DNA follows: TGTGCCAGCAGTGACTCATTCAGGGATGATGGCTACACCTTC. Its protein product is CASSDSFRDDGYTF.

The rearrangement joins TRBV28 to TRBJ1-2, with no clear D. Germline CDR1 and CDR2: MDHEN and SYDVKM. The V and J ends lost 6 bases and 7 bases respectively, with 12 bases between them. This CDR3 comprises 12 residues. CDR3 coding DNA: TGTGCCAGCAGGCCATACGTCTCTGGCTACACCTTC. Amino acid sequence: CASRPYVSGYTF.

The rearrangement uses TRBV6-5 and TRBJ2-7; 7 bases line up with TRBD1. Germline V gives CDR1 MNHEY, CDR2 SVGAGI. V gave up 6 bases and J gave up 0 bases; unmatched junction bases: 8. The CDR3 is 15 residues long. The CDR3 nucleotides read TGTGCCAGCAGCCGGGGACAGCACATCTCCTACGAGCAGTACTTC. Its translation: CASSRGQHISYEQYF.

V is TRBV10-3 and J is TRBJ2-1; TRBD2 aligns across 10 bases. Looked up from germline, CDR1 is ENHRY and CDR2 is SYGVKD. This CDR3 has 18 residues. Trimming took 0 bases from V and 1 from J; bases not matched to a gene: 6. The CDR3 here is CAISESLPSGSSYNEQFF. In DNA form, the CDR3 reads TGTGCCATCAGTGAGTCGTTGCCTAGCGGGAGTTCCTACAATGAGCAGTTCTTC.

The chain recombines TRBV7-9 with TRBJ2-7; TRBD2 aligns across 12 bases. V gave up 0 bases and J gave up 12 bases; unmatched junction bases: 6. The CDR3 has 14 amino acids. Germline CDR1 is SEHNR and CDR2 is FQNEAQ (reference sequence). The CDR3 reads CASSLAETSGRRYF. CDR3 coding DNA: TGTGCCAGCAGCTTAGCGGAGACTAGCGGGAGACGGTACTTC.

This clone occurred a few times. The CDR3 region is CASTHNTGELFF. CDR3 nucleotides: TGTGCCAGCACACACAACACCGGGGAGCTGTTTTTT. V is TRBV6-6 and J is TRBJ2-2; D is undetermined. This CDR3 region has 12 residues. V gave up 7 bases and J gave up 2 bases, with 5 bases separating them. Germline V gives CDR1 MNHNY, CDR2 SVGAGI (reference sequence).

The chain has TRBV19 and TRBJ1-1; D is ambiguous. This CDR3 is built from 14 residues. Germline CDR1 LNHDA, CDR2 SQIVND (reference sequence). Trimming took 1 base from V and 0 from J, leaving 6 bases between them. The CDR3 DNA sequence: TGTGCCAGTAGTATAGGGGCAGTGAACACTGAAGCTTTCTTT. It specifies CASSIGAVNTEAFF.

The table lists this clone with a count of one. Written as DNA, the CDR3 is TGCGCCAGCAGCTCGGGGACAGGGGGTGAGACCCAGTACTTC. It specifies CASSSGTGGETQYF. The chain employs TRBV5-1 and TRBJ2-5; 11 nucleotides line up with TRBD1. Trimming cost V 3 bases and J 5 bases; bases outside gene matches: 3. CDR1 is SGHRS and CDR2 is YFSETQ in the germline V gene. The CDR3 has 14 residues.

The CDR3: CASDSGDTIYF. The DNA of the CDR3 is TGTGCCAGTGACTCGGGAGACACCATATATTTT. This chain joins TRBV19 and TRBJ1-3; D not certain. The CDR3 has 11 residues. Trimming shortened V by 8 bases and J by 8 bases, and 10 bases separated the two germline ends. Germline V gene sequence: CDR1 LNHDA, CDR2 SQIVND (reference sequence).

V and J are TRBV6-5 and TRBJ1-4; D gene ambiguous. V shed 6 bases and J shed 3 bases, with 14 bases lying between them. Germline lookup yields CDR1 MNHEY and CDR2 SVGAGI. This CDR3 contains 15 residues. The CDR3, as DNA: TGTGCCAGCAGCCCAACGGCGTTTGCTAATGAAAAACTGTTTTTT. Translation gives CASSPTAFANEKLFF.

The CDR3 coding sequence is TGTGCCAGCAGCTTACCGGGGGGGCTTGAGCAGTTCTTC. Its protein is CASSLPGGLEQFF. The chain is built from TRBV5-6 and TRBJ2-1; 8 bases align to TRBD2. Germline CDR1 is SGHDT and CDR2 is YYEEEE. The V gene end was trimmed by 2 bases and the J gene end by 9 bases; junction bases not matched to a gene: 4. The CDR3 runs to 13 residues.

This sequence joins TRBV9 and TRBJ1-1; no clear D gene. Looked up from germline, CDR1 is SGDLS and CDR2 is YYNGEE. This CDR3 has 13 amino acids. V shed 1 base and J shed 1 base, with 5 bases lying between them. The CDR3, as DNA: TGTGCCAGCAGCGTAACCGGGAACACTGAAGCTTTCTTT. Its translation is CASSVTGNTEAFF.

The J gene is TRBJ2-1, the V gene TRBV7-6; 9 positions match TRBD1. Germline values: CDR1 SGHVS, CDR2 FNYEAQ. V lost 7 bases to trimming and J lost 2 bases; unmatched junction nucleotides: 9. The CDR3 extends over 16 amino acids. The CDR3 DNA follows: TGTGCCAGCAAACCCTCCAGGGACAGGGCCTACAATGAGCAGTTCTTC. It encodes CASKPSRDRAYNEQFF.

The chain recombines TRBV7-3 with TRBJ2-1; TRBD2 aligns across 7 bases. Germline lookup yields CDR1 SGHTA and CDR2 FQGTGA. CDR3 length: 15 residues. J gave up 4 bases and V 5 bases, and 8 bases lay outside the gene matches. The CDR3 DNA reads as TGTGCCAGCAGCATCAGCGGGGTTAGGTACAATGAGCAGTTCTTC. It specifies CASSISGVRYNEQFF.

The chain combines TRBV28 with TRBJ2-4, with TRBD1 as a possible D gene (6 bases). The V end lost 6 bases, the J end lost 7 bases, and 16 bases lay between the germline ends. This CDR3 region has 14 residues. Germline CDR1 MDHEN, CDR2 SYDVKM. CDR3 amino acids: CASRTQGIVNIQYF. CDR3 DNA sequence: TGTGCCAGCAGGACACAGGGTATTGTGAACATTCAGTACTTC.

V gene TRBV14 combines with J gene TRBJ1-1; 8 bases match TRBD1. V lost 2 bases, J lost 5 bases, and 10 bases stayed unmatched. There are 16 residues in the CDR3. CDR1 and CDR2 (germline): SGHDN, FVKESK. The chain's CDR3 is CASSQRVRTGKTEAFF. The CDR3 coding sequence is TGTGCCAGCAGCCAAAGGGTTCGGACAGGGAAGACTGAAGCTTTCTTT. Filled out from reference TRBV14 and TRBJ1-1, the complete variable domain reads EAGVTQFPSHSVIEKGQTVTLRCDPISGHDNLYWYRRVMGKEIKFLLHFVKESKQDESGMPNNRFLAERTGGTYSTLKVQPAELEDSGVYFCASSQRVRTGKTEAFFGQGTRLTVV.

The chain employs TRBV29-1 and TRBJ2-3; tentative D call: TRBD2 (7 bases). CDR3 size: 15 residues. Germline lookup yields CDR1 SQVTM and CDR2 ANQGSEA. Trimming shortened V by 6 bases and J by 3 bases, and 19 bases separated the two germline ends. This CDR3 reads CSVLGGRGATDTQYF. CDR3 in DNA: TGCAGCGTCCTAGGGGGGAGGGGGGCAACAGATACGCAGTATTTT.

With respect to this clone: This same CDR3 is encoded by further DNA sequences in the sample. V and J are TRBV5-1 and TRBJ1-2, with D possibly matching TRBD1 (6 bases). CDR1 SGHRS and CDR2 YFSETQ come from the germline V gene. With 4 bases removed from V and 4 bases from J, the gap between germline ends came to 20 bases. This CDR3 contains 16 residues. The CDR3 DNA sequence: TGCGCCAGCAGCCCCGCGTTGTGGACAGACGTCTATGGCTACACCTTC. Its translation: CASSPALWTDVYGYTF.